The clone carrying this TCR beta chain turned up a few times. Its target is not known. This entry is derived from a study of type 1 regulatory T cells. At the level of the study: This in vitro CD4 product, T-allo10, is enriched for Tr1 cells and alloantigen-specific.

Study-wide results and limits: Tr1 cells had a more restricted TCR repertoire than non-Tr1 cells.

The CDR3 totals 16 residues. V lost 1 base and J lost 0, with 11 bases in between. TCRdb reprocessed the reads via MiXCR and lists one record per CDR3 protein. The data hold about 60,000 distinct CDR3 sequences, with approximately 50% observed a single time. Sequencing was performed on cultured non-Tr1 T cells, either the whole culture or a sorted T cell fraction (not recorded which). This chain links TRBV12-3 or TRBV12-4 with TRBJ2-3; possibly TRBD2 for D (5 bases). This receptor was identified in a human donor in good health. This CDR3 is CASSLDRTGSTDTQYF. In DNA, the CDR3 is TGTGCCAGCAGTTTAGACCGGACTGGTAGCACAGATACGCAGTATTTT.